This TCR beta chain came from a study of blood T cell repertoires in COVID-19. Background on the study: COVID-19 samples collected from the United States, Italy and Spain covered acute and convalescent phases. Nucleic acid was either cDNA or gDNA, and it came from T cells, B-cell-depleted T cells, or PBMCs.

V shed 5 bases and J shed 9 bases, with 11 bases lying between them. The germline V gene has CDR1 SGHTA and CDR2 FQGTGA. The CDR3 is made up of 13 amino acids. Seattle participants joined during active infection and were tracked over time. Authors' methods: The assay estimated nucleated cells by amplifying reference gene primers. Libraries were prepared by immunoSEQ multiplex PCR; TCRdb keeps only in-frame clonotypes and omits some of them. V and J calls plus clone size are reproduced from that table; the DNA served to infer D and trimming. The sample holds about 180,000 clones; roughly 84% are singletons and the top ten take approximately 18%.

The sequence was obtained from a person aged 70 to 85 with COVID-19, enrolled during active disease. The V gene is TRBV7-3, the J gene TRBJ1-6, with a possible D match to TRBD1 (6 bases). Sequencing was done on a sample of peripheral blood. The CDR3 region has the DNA TGTGCCAGCAGCCCCCAGGGGCGTTCACCCCTCCACTTT. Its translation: CASSPQGRSPLHF.